This note documents a single TCR beta chain sequence. Its target is unknown. The data were obtained in a study of radiotherapy plus CTLA-4 blockade in lung cancer. Across the whole study: Disease control was seen in about 30% of patients, objective responses in approximately 19%. Whole-study findings and limits: Among reported predictors of response, early blood T cell clone dynamics with interferon-beta performed best. In blood, tumor-derived TCR clones expanded after radiotherapy plus ipilimumab.

Clones were read by immunoSEQ multiplex PCR, and TCRdb kept only the in-frame ones, dropping some. The table lists about 85,000 clones, approximately 86% of them singletons. CDR1 is SGHAT and CDR2 is FQNNGV in the germline V gene. The V end lost 4 bases, the J end lost 4 bases, and 10 bases lay between the germline ends. The CDR3 runs 14 residues. Sequences were derived from peripheral blood, sampled from a patient treated with radiotherapy plus ipilimumab. The source is a human donor with non-small cell lung cancer who had a partial response to radiotherapy plus ipilimumab. V gene TRBV11-2 combines with J gene TRBJ2-2; a weak D match, TRBD2 (6 bases). The CDR3 here is CASSSRTTTGELFF. CDR3 DNA sequence: TGTGCCAGCAGCTCCCGGACTACCACCGGGGAGCTGTTTTTT.